A single sample gave rise to the 20 T cell receptor beta chains below, sequenced in a study of OX40 agonist ivuxolimab in advanced cancers. Assay: immunoSEQ multiplex PCR; the TCRdb copy retains only in-frame clones and omits some. This table holds roughly 80,000 clones, around four fifths found once. Sequenced material: CD4+ or CD8+ T cells sorted from blood, taken in a trial of the OX40 agonist ivuxolimab. The source of these receptors is an adult with an advanced solid tumor such as melanoma, head and neck, liver or kidney cancer.

The V call is TRBV11-3, the J call TRBJ2-7; D may correspond to TRBD1 or TRBD2 (5 bases each). V was cut by 5 bases and J by 3 bases, with 17 bases left in between. The length of the CDR3 is 15 residues. Germline values: CDR1 SGHNT, CDR2 YENEEA. The chain's CDR3 is CASSRREPGHYEQYF. CDR3 DNA sequence: TGTGCCAGCAGCCGCAGAGAACCGGGGCACTACGAGCAGTACTTC.

The genes are TRBV30 and TRBJ1-6; weak D call: TRBD1 (5 bases). CDR3 length equals 16 residues. Germline V gene lookup returns CDR1 GTSNPN and CDR2 SVGIG (reference sequence). V lost 2 bases to trimming and J lost 9 bases, with 20 bases between them. Here the CDR3 DNA reads TGTGCCTGGAGTCCGCCCGAAACAAGGGGCTTTTCACCCCTCCACTTT. Amino acid sequence: CAWSPPETRGFSPLHF.

The chain couples TRBV5-1 to TRBJ2-1; TRBD2 aligns across 15 bases. Germline lookup yields CDR1 SGHRS and CDR2 YFSETQ. This CDR3 has 14 residues. J was trimmed by 7 bases and V by 7 bases; bases with no gene match: 3. CDR3 protein: CASWGLAGGNEQFF. The CDR3 DNA follows: TGCGCCAGCTGGGGACTAGCGGGGGGTAATGAGCAGTTCTTC.

The chain employs TRBV4-1 and TRBJ2-5; 16 positions match TRBD2. V lost 1 base and J lost 2; bases outside the gene matches: 10. Germline V gives CDR1 MGHRA, CDR2 YSYEKL. The CDR3 runs 20 residues. The CDR3 sequence: CASSQVKGGLAGGRQETQYF. The CDR3 DNA is TGCGCCAGCAGCCAAGTTAAGGGGGGACTAGCGGGAGGGAGACAAGAGACCCAGTACTTC.

The chain combines TRBV2 with TRBJ1-3, with D possibly TRBD1 on 5 matching bases. The V gene lost 7 bases and the J gene lost 7 bases, with 11 bases spanning the gap. Germline loops: CDR1 SNHLY, CDR2 FYNNEI. CDR3 length: 12 residues. CDR3 DNA: TGTGCCAGCAATTCTGACAGTAACACCATATATTTT. Protein sequence: CASNSDSNTIYF.

This rearrangement joins TRBV29-1 to TRBJ2-5, with D possibly TRBD2 on 5 matching bases. The CDR3 length is 13 residues. Germline CDR1 SQVTM, CDR2 ANQGSEA. V was trimmed by 4 bases and J by 1 base, leaving 10 bases between them. This CDR3 reads CSVAASPQETQYF. CDR3 nucleotides: TGCAGCGTTGCGGCTAGCCCCCAAGAGACCCAGTACTTC.

In DNA, the CDR3 is TGTGCCAGCAGCGGGACTACAGGGTCGGTTGAAAAACTGTTTTTT. Protein: CASSGTTGSVEKLFF. The chain is built from TRBV5-4 and TRBJ1-4; D may be TRBD1 (6 bases). This CDR3 has 15 residues. Trimming removed 4 bases at V and 7 bases at J, with 17 bases between. Germline V gives CDR1 SGHNT, CDR2 YYREEE (reference sequence).

This clone was observed a single time. The CDR3 here is CASSLTGADTQYF. The CDR3 DNA is TGTGCCAGCAGCTTAACAGGGGCAGATACGCAGTATTTT. V gene TRBV7-3 combines with J gene TRBJ2-3; possibly TRBD1 for D (5 bases). CDR1 and CDR2 from the germline V gene are SGHTA and FQGTGA. V was pared by 0 bases and J by 4 bases, with 5 bases between. The CDR3 loop spans 13 amino acids.

The V call is TRBV6-1, the J call TRBJ1-1; D might be TRBD1 (6 bases). The V end was cut by 4 bases, the J end by 3 bases, with 12 bases between. The CDR3 is 14 residues long. Germline CDR1 reads MNHNS; CDR2 reads SASEGT. The CDR3 loop is CASSARGQYTEAFF. CDR3 coding DNA: TGTGCCAGCAGTGCCCGAGGACAGTACACTGAAGCTTTCTTT.

The CDR3 DNA follows: TGTGCCAGCGGAAGGGGAGGGGAGGCATATGGAAACACCATATATTTT. The encoded protein is CASGRGGEAYGNTIYF. The rearrangement uses TRBV11-2 and TRBJ1-3; possibly TRBD1 for D (5 bases). Germline V gene sequence: CDR1 SGHAT, CDR2 FQNNGV. Trimming shortened V by 8 bases and J by 3 bases, and 20 bases separated the two germline ends. CDR3 length: 16 amino acids.

This clone was found a few times. V and J are TRBV27 and TRBJ2-6, with D tentatively TRBD1 (6 bases). Between the trimmed V and J ends, which lost 6 bases and 0 bases, there was a span of 12 bases. Looked up from germline, CDR1 is MNHEY and CDR2 is SMNVEV (reference sequence). The CDR3 is 16 amino acids. The CDR3 region is CASSPWGLSGANVLTF. The CDR3, as DNA: TGTGCCAGCAGCCCTTGGGGGCTCTCTGGGGCCAACGTCCTGACTTTC.

The chain combines TRBV7-2 with TRBJ2-7; 11 nucleotides agree with TRBD2. Germline trimming cut 5 bases from V and 2 bases from J; bases unmatched to any gene: 2. The CDR3 covers 14 residues. Germline V gives CDR1 SGHTA, CDR2 FQGNSA. The CDR3 DNA follows: TGTGCCAGCAGCCTTAGCGGGGGGGCCTACGAGCAGTACTTC. This encodes CASSLSGGAYEQYF.

The rearrangement uses TRBV5-4 and TRBJ1-4; D is perhaps TRBD1 (5 bases). Between the trimmed V and J ends, which lost 0 bases and 5 bases, there was a span of 8 bases. The CDR3 covers 14 residues. Germline assignment: CDR1 SGHNT and CDR2 YYREEE (reference sequence). As DNA, the CDR3 is TGTGCCAGCAGCTTGGACAGGAACAATGAAAAACTGTTTTTT. It translates to CASSLDRNNEKLFF. Full variable domain (outside the CDR3, taken from reference TRBV5-4 and TRBJ1-4): ETGVTQSPTHLIKTRGQQVTLRCSSQSGHNTVSWYQQALGQGPQFIFQYYREEENGRGNFPPRFSGLQFPNYSSELNVNALELDDSALYLCASSLDRNNEKLFFGSGTQLSVL.

DNA for the CDR3: TGTGCCACCAGCAGAGACAGGGCTGGAGGGGATACGCAGTATTTT. Protein product: CATSRDRAGGDTQYF. The V and J genes are TRBV15 and TRBJ2-3, with D perhaps TRBD2 (6 bases). CDR1 is LNHNV, CDR2 YYDKDF, per germline (reference sequence). The CDR3 length is 15 residues. Trimming stripped 0 bases from V and 6 bases from J, with 13 bases between.

This sequence joins TRBV6-5 and TRBJ1-4; 7 bases align to TRBD1. This CDR3 region has 13 residues. In germline, CDR1 is MNHEY, CDR2 SVGAGI. After removal of 8 bases from V and 5 bases from J, the junction contained 5 bases not matched to a gene. The CDR3 spells CASHRRGNEKLFF. The CDR3 DNA reads TGTGCCAGCCATCGCAGGGGGAATGAAAAACTGTTTTTT.

V usage is TRBV9 and J usage is TRBJ2-1; TRBD2 might be the D (5 bases). CDR3 length: 15 residues. CDR1 and CDR2 from the germline V gene are SGDLS and YYNGEE. Trimming removed 4 bases at V and 7 bases at J, with 18 bases between. The CDR3 protein is CASSLIGGTGNEQFF. DNA for the CDR3: TGTGCCAGCAGCCTTATAGGAGGAACTGGGAATGAGCAGTTCTTC.

This chain links TRBV30 with TRBJ2-5; tentative D call: TRBD2 (5 bases). The CDR3 contains 14 residues. V lost 1 base, J lost 2 bases, and 11 bases lay in between. CDR1 and CDR2 from the germline V gene are GTSNPN and SVGIG (reference sequence). The DNA of the CDR3 is TGTGCCTGGAGTGCTAGTGGCGGGCAAGAGACCCAGTACTTC. This gives the protein CAWSASGGQETQYF.

The gene calls are TRBV5-8 and TRBJ2-2, with 11 positions matching TRBD1. CDR3 size: 15 residues. Germline loops: CDR1 SGHTS, CDR2 YDEGEE. J was trimmed by 4 bases and V by 5 bases; bases with no gene match: 4. DNA of the CDR3: TGTGCCAGCAGGGACAGGGGGCTCTCCACCGGGGAGCTGTTTTTT. Translation: CASRDRGLSTGELFF. The full variable domain, its missing parts supplied by reference TRBV5-8 and TRBJ2-2, is EAGVTQSPTHLIKTRGQQATLRCSPISGHTSVYWYQQALGLGLQFLLWYDEGEERNRGNFPPRFSGRQFPNYSSELNVNALELEDSALYLCASRDRGLSTGELFFGEGSRLTVL.

The V and J genes are TRBV7-2 and TRBJ2-7, with a possible D match to TRBD1 (5 bases). Germline CDR1 SGHTA, CDR2 FQGNSA. V lost 4 bases to trimming and J lost 6 bases, with 19 bases between them. The CDR3 totals 15 residues. CDR3 coding DNA: TGTGCCAGCAGCTCGCAAGTTGGGCAGGGTGGCGAGCAGTACTTC. Amino acids: CASSSQVGQGGEQYF.

V is TRBV5-1 and J is TRBJ1-2, with TRBD1 matching over 11 bases. Germline CDR1 SGHRS, CDR2 YFSETQ. The CDR3 has 16 residues. The J segment lost 4 bases and the V segment lost 4 bases, leaving 9 bases of the junction unmatched. CDR3 bases: TGCGCCAGCAGCCACAGGACAGGGGGCAGAATCTATGGCTACACCTTC. Protein sequence: CASSHRTGGRIYGYTF.